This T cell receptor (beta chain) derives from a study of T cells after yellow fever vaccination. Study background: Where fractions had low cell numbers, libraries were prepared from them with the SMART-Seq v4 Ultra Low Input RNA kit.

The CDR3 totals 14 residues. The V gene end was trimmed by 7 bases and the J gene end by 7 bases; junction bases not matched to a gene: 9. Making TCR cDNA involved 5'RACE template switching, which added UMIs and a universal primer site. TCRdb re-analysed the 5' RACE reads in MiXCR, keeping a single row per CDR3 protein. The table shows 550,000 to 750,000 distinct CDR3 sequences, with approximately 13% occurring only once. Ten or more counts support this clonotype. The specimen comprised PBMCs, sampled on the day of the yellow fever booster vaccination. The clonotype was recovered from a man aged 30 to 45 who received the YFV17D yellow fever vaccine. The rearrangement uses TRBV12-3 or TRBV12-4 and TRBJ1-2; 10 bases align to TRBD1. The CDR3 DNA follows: TGTGCCAGCACCATAGCCGGGACAGGGGCTGGCTACACCTTC. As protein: CASTIAGTGAGYTF.